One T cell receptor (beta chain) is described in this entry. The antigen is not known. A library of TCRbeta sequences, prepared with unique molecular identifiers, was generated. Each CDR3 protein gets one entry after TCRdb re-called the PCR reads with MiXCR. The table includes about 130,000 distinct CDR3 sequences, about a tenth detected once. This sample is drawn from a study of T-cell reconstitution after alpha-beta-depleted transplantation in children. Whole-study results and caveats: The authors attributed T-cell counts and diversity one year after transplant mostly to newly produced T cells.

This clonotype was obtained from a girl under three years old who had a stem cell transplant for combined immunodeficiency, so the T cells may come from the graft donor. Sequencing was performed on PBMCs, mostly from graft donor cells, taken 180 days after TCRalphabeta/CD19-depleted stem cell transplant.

The CDR3 sequence: CASSPLQGHQETQYF. CDR3 in DNA: TGTGCCAGCTCACCACTTCAGGGGCACCAAGAGACCCAGTACTTC. The chain has TRBV18 and TRBJ2-5, with TRBD1 as a possible D gene (6 bases). Germline CDR1 reads KGHSH; CDR2 reads LQKENI. The V gene lost 1 base and the J gene lost 0 bases, with 9 bases spanning the gap. CDR3 length: 15 amino acids.